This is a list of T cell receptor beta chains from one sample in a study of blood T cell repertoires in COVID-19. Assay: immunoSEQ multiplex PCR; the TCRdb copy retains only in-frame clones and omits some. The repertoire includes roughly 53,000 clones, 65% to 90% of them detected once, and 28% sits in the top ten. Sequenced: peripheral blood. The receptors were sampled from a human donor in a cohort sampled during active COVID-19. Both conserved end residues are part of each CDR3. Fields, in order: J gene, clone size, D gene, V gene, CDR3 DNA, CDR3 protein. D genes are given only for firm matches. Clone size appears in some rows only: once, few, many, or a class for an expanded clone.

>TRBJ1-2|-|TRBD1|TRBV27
TGTGCCAGCAGGGTCCGGGACAGGGATGGCTACACCTTC
CASRVRDRDGYTF
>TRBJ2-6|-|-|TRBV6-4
TGTGCCAGCAGTCCATACCTTCCAGACTCTGGGGCCAACGTCCTGACTTTC
CASSPYLPDSGANVLTF
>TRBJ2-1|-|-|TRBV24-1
TGTGCCACCAGTGATTACCGGGTAACCTACAATGAGCAGTTCTTC
CATSDYRVTYNEQFF
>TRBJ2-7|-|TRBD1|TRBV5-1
TGCGCCAGCAGCTGGGGACAGGGGCCCTTGGAGCAGTACTTC
CASSWGQGPLEQYF
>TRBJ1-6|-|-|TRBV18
TGTGCCAGCTCACCAGATATAACAGACAATTCACCCCTCCACTTT
CASSPDITDNSPLHF
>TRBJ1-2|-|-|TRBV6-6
TGTGCCAGCAGTTTCCTCAAAGACTCGAACTATGGCTACACCTTC
CASSFLKDSNYGYTF
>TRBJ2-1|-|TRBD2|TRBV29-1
TGCAGCGTTGAAGGGACTAGCGGGAGTTTCAATGAGCAGTTCTTC
CSVEGTSGSFNEQFF
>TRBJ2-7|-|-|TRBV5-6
TGTGCCAGCAGCGTCCGTTACGAGCAGTACTTC
CASSVRYEQYF
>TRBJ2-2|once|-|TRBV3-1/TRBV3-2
TGTGCCAGCAGCCTTAGTCTCACCGGGGAGCTGTTTTTT
CASSLSLTGELFF
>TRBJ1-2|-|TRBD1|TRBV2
TGTGCCAGCAGGGGGGACAGGGGGATATATGGCTACACCTTC
CASRGDRGIYGYTF
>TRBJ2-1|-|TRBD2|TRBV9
TGTGCCAGCAGCGTGGGTAGCGGGGGAAACAATGAGCAGTTCTTC
CASSVGSGGNNEQFF
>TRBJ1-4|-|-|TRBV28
TGTGCCAGCAGTTTTCTAGGAACTAATGAAAAACTGTTTTTT
CASSFLGTNEKLFF
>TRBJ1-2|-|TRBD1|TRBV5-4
TGTGCCAGCAGCCGCGCTGGACAGGGGGACTATGGCTACACCTTC
CASSRAGQGDYGYTF
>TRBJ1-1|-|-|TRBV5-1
TGCGCCAGCAGCTTGATTTCCGGGACAGAAGCTTTCTTT
CASSLISGTEAFF
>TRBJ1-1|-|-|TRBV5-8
TGTGCCAGCAGCTTGAGGCGGGCTTTCTTT
CASSLRRAFF
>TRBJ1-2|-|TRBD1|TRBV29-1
TGCAGCGCCGTACAGGGGGCCCTAACTAACTATGGCTACACCTTC
CSAVQGALTNYGYTF
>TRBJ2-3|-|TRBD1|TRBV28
TGTGCCAGCAGTTTATTCGACAGGGTCACAGATACGCAGTATTTT
CASSLFDRVTDTQYF
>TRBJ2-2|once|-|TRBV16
TGTGCCAGCAGCCAATCGGCGGGAAACACCGGGGAGCTGTTTTTT
CASSQSAGNTGELFF
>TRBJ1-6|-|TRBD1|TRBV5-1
TGCGCCAGCAGCTTGGTAACGGGACAGTATAATTCACCCCTCCACTTT
CASSLVTGQYNSPLHF
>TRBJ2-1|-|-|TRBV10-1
TGCGCCAGCAGCATCAACAATGAGCAGTTCTTC
CASSINNEQFF
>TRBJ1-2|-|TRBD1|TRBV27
TGTGCCAGCAGTTTATCGACAGGGTATGGCTACACCTTC
CASSLSTGYGYTF
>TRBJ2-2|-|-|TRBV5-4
TGTGCCAGCAGCTTGCTCGGAGGGTCCAACACCGGGGAGCTGTTTTTT
CASSLLGGSNTGELFF
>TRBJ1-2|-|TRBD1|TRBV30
TGTGCCTGGAGTACCGGGACAGGGGGCGCGAGGGGCTACACCTTC
CAWSTGTGGARGYTF
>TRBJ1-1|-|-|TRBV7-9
TGTGCCAGCAGTTCCGACGGGGGGGACTTGAACACTGAAGCTTTCTTT
CASSSDGGDLNTEAFF
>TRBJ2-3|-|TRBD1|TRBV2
TGTGCCAGCAGTGTCCGGGACAGCAGTTTCACAGATACGCAGTATTTT
CASSVRDSSFTDTQYF
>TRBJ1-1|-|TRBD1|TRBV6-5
TGTGCCAGCAGTTACTCGAAACGCGGGACAGGCACTGAAGCTTTCTTT
CASSYSKRGTGTEAFF
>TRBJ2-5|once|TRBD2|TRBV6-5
TGTGCCAGCAGTTACTCGCGGGGGGCCCAAGAGACCCAGTACTTC
CASSYSRGAQETQYF